Listed here are 32 T cell receptor beta chains from one sample, sequenced in a study of cytomegalovirus exposure and HLA in healthy donors. The PCR had 60 Vbeta and 13 Jbeta primers. Only in-frame clones appear in the TCRdb table, and some are missing; sequencing was by immunoSEQ multiplex PCR. The data contain 150,000 to 200,000 clones, about four fifths of them singletons. Material for sequencing was PBMCs. The receptors were sampled from a woman between 18 and 30 years old in good health and CMV-seropositive.

V and J are TRBV6-1 and TRBJ1-2, with D possibly TRBD1 on 6 matching bases. CDR3 size: 15 residues. Trimming took off 5 bases at V and 8 bases at J, with 21 bases between the two ends. Germline CDR1 MNHNS, CDR2 SASEGT. CDR3 coding DNA: TGTGCCAGCAGTCCGCGAGGGGGAGGGGCAGGAGGCTACACCTTC. This codes for CASSPRGGGAGGYTF.

The chain has TRBV2 and TRBJ1-2; D is possibly TRBD1 (5 bases). Germline CDR1 and CDR2: SNHLY and FYNNEI. The CDR3 totals 12 residues. The V end was cut by 8 bases, the J end by 0 bases, with 7 bases between. The CDR3 DNA sequence: TGTGCCAGCTGGGGGGCTAACTATGGCTACACCTTC. This encodes CASWGANYGYTF.

The V and J genes are TRBV2 and TRBJ2-3; 8 bases agree with TRBD2. Losses at the gene ends were 1 base for V and 0 bases for J; bases not matched to a gene: 3. CDR1 and CDR2 from the germline V gene are SNHLY and FYNNEI. CDR3 length equals 16 residues. The CDR3 nucleotides read TGTGCCAGCAGTGAAGTCGGACTAGCTAGCACAGATACGCAGTATTTT. As protein: CASSEVGLASTDTQYF.

The chain has TRBV4-3 and TRBJ1-6; the match to TRBD1 covers 8 bases. Germline trimming cut 9 bases from V and 14 bases from J; bases unmatched to any gene: 30. The germline V gene encodes CDR1 LGHNA and CDR2 YSLEER. CDR3 size: 19 residues. As DNA, the CDR3 is TGCGCCAGAAAGCAAGGACAGGGCGTAATGAAAACCGAAGGGGGGTCCCTCCACTTT. Translation: CARKQGQGVMKTEGGSLHF.

The chain links TRBV10-3 to TRBJ1-2, with 7 bases that match TRBD1. Germline V gene lookup returns CDR1 ENHRY and CDR2 SYGVKD. With 10 bases clipped from V and 0 bases from J, the junction kept 5 bases outside the gene matches. CDR3 size: 13 residues. This CDR3 is CASSQGANYGYTF. In DNA form, the CDR3 reads TGTGCCAGCAGCCAGGGGGCTAACTATGGCTACACCTTC.

The chain uses TRBV7-2 and TRBJ1-5; no clear D gene. Germline V gene lookup returns CDR1 SGHTA and CDR2 FQGNSA. Trimming took 1 base from V and 3 from J, leaving 13 bases between them. The CDR3 covers 16 residues. CDR3 region: CASSLVGGPTNQPQHF. CDR3 nucleotide sequence: TGTGCCAGCAGCTTAGTGGGAGGGCCGACCAATCAGCCCCAGCATTTT.

J is TRBJ1-2 and V is TRBV27; 7 nucleotides match TRBD1. The germline V gene has CDR1 MNHEY and CDR2 SMNVEV (reference sequence). The V and J ends lost 6 bases and 7 bases, in that order; junction bases with no gene match: 8. CDR3 size: 13 residues. The CDR3 bases are TGTGCCAGCAGCCCGGGGACAGTGGGTGGCTACACCTTC. It codes for CASSPGTVGGYTF.

J is TRBJ2-7 and V is TRBV7-8; 7 nucleotides agree with TRBD1. CDR1 is SGHVS, CDR2 FQNEAQ, per germline. This CDR3 contains 13 residues. V lost 5 bases, J lost 3 bases, and 4 bases stayed unmatched. CDR3 nucleotides: TGTGCCAGCAGCGAAACAGGGGACTACGAGCAGTACTTC. This translates into CASSETGDYEQYF.

The V call is TRBV7-9, the J call TRBJ2-7, with no clear D. The CDR3 is 11 amino acids. The ends were cut back, 5 bases at V and 9 bases at J, with 11 bases in the middle. Looked up from germline, CDR1 is SEHNR and CDR2 is FQNEAQ (reference sequence). CDR3 amino acids: CASSDSGAQYF. CDR3 bases: TGTGCCAGCAGCGATAGTGGTGCGCAGTACTTC.

V and J are TRBV2 and TRBJ2-7; tentatively, D is TRBD1 (5 bases). The germline V gene has CDR1 SNHLY and CDR2 FYNNEI. This CDR3 contains 13 residues. Between the trimmed V and J ends, which lost 3 bases and 3 bases, there was a span of 9 bases. The CDR3 bases are TGTGCCAGCAGTGAGGCCGGACACTACGAGCAGTACTTC. Protein: CASSEAGHYEQYF.

CDR3 DNA: TGTGCCAGCTCACCCCGCGAGGATAGCAATGAGCAGTTCTTC. It translates to CASSPREDSNEQFF. The chain is built from TRBV18 and TRBJ2-1; no firm D call. V lost 3 bases to trimming and J lost 6 bases, with 12 bases between them. The germline V gene has CDR1 KGHSH and CDR2 LQKENI. The CDR3 spans 14 residues.

The chain joins TRBV6-1 to TRBJ1-2; D gene unclear. Germline assignment: CDR1 MNHNS and CDR2 SASEGT. This CDR3 has 16 amino acids. V was trimmed by 4 bases and J by 8 bases, leaving 23 bases between them. CDR3 in amino acids: CASSALEPPGECGYTF. In nucleotides, the CDR3 is TGTGCCAGCAGTGCTTTAGAACCTCCCGGGGAATGCGGCTACACCTTC.

This clone was recorded once. This chain joins TRBV19 and TRBJ1-5, with a tentative D call TRBD1 (5 bases). Germline V gene sequence: CDR1 LNHDA, CDR2 SQIVND (reference sequence). V dropped 4 bases and J dropped 4 bases, with 8 bases sitting between them. This CDR3 has 13 amino acids. The CDR3 sequence is CASSTTVNQPQHF. The CDR3 bases are TGTGCCAGTAGTACGACAGTAAATCAGCCCCAGCATTTT.

In this sample, this clone turned up a few times. The rearrangement uses TRBV28 and TRBJ2-2, with a tentative D call TRBD1 (5 bases). The CDR3 is 16 residues long. Between the trimmed V and J ends, which lost 3 bases and 3 bases, there was a span of 14 bases. Germline-derived CDR1 and CDR2 are MDHEN and SYDVKM. The CDR3, as DNA: TGTGCCAGCAGTTTTGACGTGGTAGGGGACACCGGGGAGCTGTTTTTT. Translation gives CASSFDVVGDTGELFF.

Here the CDR3 reads CASSVTGVEQYF. CDR3 bases: TGTGCCAGCAGCGTAACAGGGGTCGAGCAGTACTTC. This sequence joins TRBV7-9 and TRBJ2-7, with 7 bases fitting TRBD1. The germline CDR1 and CDR2 sequences are SEHNR and FQNEAQ (reference sequence). CDR3 length: 12 amino acids. J gave up 6 bases and V 5 bases, and 4 bases lay outside the gene matches.

J is TRBJ1-3 and V is TRBV11-2, with 7 bases aligning to TRBD1. Germline V gene sequence: CDR1 SGHAT, CDR2 FQNNGV. The CDR3 is made up of 16 amino acids. Unmatched junction bases numbered 10, after V lost 4 bases and J lost 4 bases. CDR3 nucleotide sequence: TGTGCCAGCAGCTCTTGGACAGGCCGGCGGGGAAACACCATATATTTT. It is translated as CASSSWTGRRGNTIYF.

Here the CDR3 DNA reads TGTGCCAGCAGCCCGAGAGGGGAGGGCCTAGGTCAGCCCCAGCATTTT. As protein: CASSPRGEGLGQPQHF. The chain links TRBV4-2 to TRBJ1-5; D may be TRBD1 (5 bases). The germline CDR1 and CDR2 sequences are LGHNA and YNFKEQ. V lost 4 bases and J 6 bases, leaving 19 bases between the germline ends. The CDR3 extends over 16 amino acids.

The chain carries TRBV19 and TRBJ2-2; D perhaps matches TRBD1 (6 bases). The V and J ends lost 10 bases and 5 bases respectively, with 26 bases between them. Germline V gene sequence: CDR1 LNHDA, CDR2 SQIVND (reference sequence). The CDR3 loop spans 17 amino acids. The CDR3 DNA sequence: TGTGCCACAAGCCCCAGGGGCGAACCGAGTAAGACCGGGGAGCTGTTTTTT. Protein: CATSPRGEPSKTGELFF.

This clone has only a few counts. DNA of the CDR3: TGTGCCAGCAGCCAGGACAGATCCTACGAGCAGTACTTC. Encoded protein: CASSQDRSYEQYF. The gene calls are TRBV11-3 and TRBJ2-7; possible D gene TRBD1, 6 bases. CDR1 is SGHNT and CDR2 is YENEEA in the germline V gene. The CDR3 length is 13 residues. V was pared by 5 bases and J by 1 base, with 9 bases between.

The chain's CDR3 is CASSLDRRGTGGSNEKLFF. In DNA form, the CDR3 reads TGTGCCAGCAGCTTAGATAGGAGAGGGACAGGGGGATCTAATGAAAAACTGTTTTTT. The chain recombines TRBV11-2 with TRBJ1-4; TRBD1 matches 11 bases. The V segment lost 0 bases and the J segment 3 bases; nucleotides outside the gene matches: 9. The CDR3 has 19 residues. Per the germline V gene, CDR1 is SGHAT and CDR2 is FQNNGV.

The chain couples TRBV5-1 to TRBJ2-1; D unclear. Trimming removed 0 bases from V and 8 bases from J, with 6 bases in between. Germline values: CDR1 SGHRS, CDR2 YFSETQ. The CDR3 has 12 residues. The CDR3 loop is CASSLAAYEQFF. The CDR3 DNA is TGCGCCAGCAGCTTGGCTGCGTATGAGCAGTTCTTC.

The chain recombines TRBV7-3 with TRBJ2-3; TRBD2 matches at 11 bases. The germline CDR1 and CDR2 sequences are SGHTA and FQGTGA. The CDR3 has 15 residues. V trimming: 2 bases; J trimming: 5 bases; junction bases outside the gene matches: 3. CDR3 DNA: TGTGCCAGCAGCTTATCTAGCGGGGGGATAGATACGCAGTATTTT. It yields the protein CASSLSSGGIDTQYF. Complete variable domain (other parts from reference TRBV7-3 and TRBJ2-3): GAGVSQTPSNKVTEKGKYVELRCDPISGHTALYWYRQSLGQGPEFLIYFQGTGAADDSGLPNDRFFAVRPEGSVSTLKIQRTERGDSAVYLCASSLSSGGIDTQYFGPGTRLTVL.

The J gene is TRBJ1-1, the V gene TRBV19; 7 positions agree with TRBD1. CDR1 and CDR2 from the germline V gene are LNHDA and SQIVND (reference sequence). This CDR3 spans 13 amino acids. V was clipped by 10 bases and J by 1 base; unmatched bases: 6. The CDR3 DNA follows: TGTGCCACCTCCGGGACAGAGAACACTGAAGCTTTCTTT. It specifies CATSGTENTEAFF.

The chain carries TRBV4-1 and TRBJ2-6; 8 bases map to TRBD1. The CDR3 covers 19 residues. CDR1 is MGHRA, CDR2 YSYEKL, per germline. Germline trimming cut 0 bases from V and 4 bases from J; bases unmatched to any gene: 11. CDR3 residues: CASSQERGQGARGANVLTF. In DNA, the CDR3 is TGCGCCAGCAGCCAAGAGCGCGGGCAGGGGGCGAGAGGGGCCAACGTCCTGACTTTC.

This clone is a singleton in its sample. The V call is TRBV11-3, the J call TRBJ2-1, with 7 positions matching TRBD1. This CDR3 comprises 14 residues. Losses at the gene ends were 5 bases for V and 6 bases for J; bases not matched to a gene: 7. Germline-derived CDR1 and CDR2 are SGHNT and YENEEA. Written as DNA, the CDR3 is TGTGCCAGCAGCCAAAGACAGGGTCTCAATGAGCAGTTCTTC. Its protein is CASSQRQGLNEQFF. The complete variable domain, with remaining parts taken from reference TRBV11-3 and TRBJ2-1, reads EAGVVQSPRYKIIEKKQPVAFWCNPISGHNTLYWYLQNLGQGPELLIRYENEEAVDDSQLPKDRFSAERLKGVDSTLKIQPAELGDSAVYLCASSQRQGLNEQFFGPGTRLTVL.

The chain has TRBV5-1 and TRBJ2-5; the match to TRBD2 covers 7 bases. Trimming removed 3 bases from V and 1 base from J; junction bases left unmatched: 6. The V gene's germline CDR1 is SGHRS and CDR2 YFSETQ. CDR3 length equals 15 residues. The CDR3 reads CASSSTSGIQETQYF. The CDR3 DNA sequence: TGCGCCAGCAGCTCCACAAGCGGGATCCAAGAGACCCAGTACTTC.

The V gene is TRBV10-1, the J gene TRBJ1-1; the match to TRBD1 covers 7 bases. The J segment lost 0 bases and the V segment lost 6 bases, leaving 4 bases of the junction unmatched. Germline-derived CDR1 and CDR2 are WNHNN and SYGVQD (reference sequence). This CDR3 region has 14 residues. CDR3: CASSHRGMNTEAFF. CDR3 nucleotides: TGCGCCAGCAGCCACAGGGGAATGAACACTGAAGCTTTCTTT.

The chain recombines TRBV5-1 with TRBJ1-2, with D unresolved. V was trimmed by 0 bases and J by 5 bases, leaving 8 bases between them. Per germline, CDR1 SGHRS and CDR2 YFSETQ. This CDR3 contains 13 residues. The CDR3 bases are TGCGCCAGCAGCTTGGAACCAGATTATGGCTACACCTTC. Translated: CASSLEPDYGYTF.

The rearrangement joins TRBV11-2 to TRBJ2-7; 9 bases match TRBD1. V lost 8 bases to trimming and J lost 9 bases; unmatched junction nucleotides: 11. The CDR3 is made up of 13 amino acids. Germline V gene data show CDR1 as SGHAT and CDR2 as FQNNGV. CDR3 region: CASVLDRGIGQYF. Written as DNA, the CDR3 is TGTGCCAGCGTACTGGACAGGGGTATAGGGCAGTACTTC.

The chain recombines TRBV2 with TRBJ2-7; 7 bases align to TRBD1. Germline V lookup: CDR1 SNHLY, CDR2 FYNNEI. Unmatched junction bases numbered 10, after V lost 7 bases and J lost 7 bases. This CDR3 is built from 13 residues. The chain's CDR3 is CASTGQPLGEQYF. The CDR3 region has the DNA TGTGCCAGCACGGGACAGCCTCTAGGGGAGCAGTACTTC.

This clone was counted only a few times. The gene calls are TRBV14 and TRBJ1-5; the D gene is possibly TRBD1 (5 bases). Germline V gene sequence: CDR1 SGHDN, CDR2 FVKESK. The CDR3 is 15 amino acids. V lost 10 bases and J 6 bases, leaving 22 bases between the germline ends. CDR3 coding DNA: TGTGCCACCCGATTTAGGACATCCCGGTGTCAGCCCCAGCATTTT. Translated, it gives CATRFRTSRCQPQHF.

CDR3 nucleotides: TGTGCCTGGAGTGACAGGAGTAATGAAAAACTGTTTTTT. This codes for CAWSDRSNEKLFF. The chain recombines TRBV30 with TRBJ1-4; TRBD1 is a possible D gene (5 bases). V dropped 1 base and J dropped 4 bases, with 7 bases sitting between them. In germline, CDR1 is GTSNPN, CDR2 SVGIG (reference sequence). This CDR3 is 13 amino acids long.